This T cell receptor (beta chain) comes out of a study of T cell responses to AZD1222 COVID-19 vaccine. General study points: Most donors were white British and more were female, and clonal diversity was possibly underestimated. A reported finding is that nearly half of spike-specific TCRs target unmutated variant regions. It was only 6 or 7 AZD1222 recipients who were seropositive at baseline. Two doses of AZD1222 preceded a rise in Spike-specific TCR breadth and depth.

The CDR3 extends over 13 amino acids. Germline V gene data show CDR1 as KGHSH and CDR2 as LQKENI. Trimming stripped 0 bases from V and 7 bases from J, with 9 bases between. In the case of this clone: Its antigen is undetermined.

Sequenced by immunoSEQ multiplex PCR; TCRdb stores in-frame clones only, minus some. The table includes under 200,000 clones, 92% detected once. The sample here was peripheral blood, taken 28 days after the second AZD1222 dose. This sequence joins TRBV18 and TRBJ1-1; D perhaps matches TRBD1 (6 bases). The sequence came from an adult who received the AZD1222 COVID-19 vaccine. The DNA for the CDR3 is TGTGCCAGCTCACCACCCATGGACAGTGAAGCTTTCTTT. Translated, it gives CASSPPMDSEAFF.